Sequencing of this T cell receptor beta chain was carried out in a study of T-cell memory formation after mild COVID-19. Study information: TCR clusters were mostly confined to one donor each.

This clonotype turned up a few times. Its antigen is as yet unknown. Using its own MiXCR run on the 5' RACE reads, TCRdb lists one record per CDR3 protein. The sample has approximately 400,000 distinct CDR3 sequences; more than 15% are singletons. Germline CDR1 reads MNHEY; CDR2 reads SVGEGT. There are 16 residues in the CDR3. V was pared by 4 bases and J by 4 bases, with 19 bases between. Study-level points and caveats: Day 37-peaking second-wave clones had unconfirmed SARS-CoV-2 specificity. There were some responding clones in pre-infection memory, which suggested that cross-reactive memory had joined. While clones contracting from day 15 to 85 were balanced between CD4 and CD8, later expanders leaned CD4+.

The specimen was PBMCs or a T cell subset sorted from them (not recorded which). The rearrangement links TRBV6-2 or TRBV6-3 to TRBJ1-1; possible D gene TRBD1, 6 bases. The clonotype was recovered from a man aged 18 to 30 who had mild COVID-19 (a few samples of this study predate the infection). Cell type and time point are not known. The CDR3 sequence is CASSWDRWRGGTEAFF. The CDR3, as DNA: TGTGCCAGCAGTTGGGACCGTTGGCGAGGGGGCACTGAAGCTTTCTTT.